This T cell receptor beta chain is from a study of cytomegalovirus exposure and HLA in healthy donors. Looking at the study overall: In an early release, HLA-typed donors contributed 77 million or so unique TCR sequences. Study-level results: As a later analysis showed, a missense DCLRE1C variant was linked to trimming of TCR beta V- and J-genes.

The study ran its PCR with 60 Vbeta and 13 Jbeta primers. Some clones are missing from TCRdb's copy, which holds only in-frame ones; the method was immunoSEQ multiplex PCR. This table has about 190,000 clones, around 75% appearing once. As to this clone: The antigen is undetermined.

The CDR3 sequence is 16 residues long. Germline V lookup: CDR1 SGHRS, CDR2 YFSETQ. J gave up 5 bases and V 4 bases, and 13 bases lay outside the gene matches. The chain is built from TRBV5-1 and TRBJ2-7; TRBD1 agrees at 9 bases. The sequence was obtained from a woman in her twenties or thirties in good health and CMV-seropositive. The sequencing input was PBMCs. The CDR3 region is CASSAGGGTGMDEQYF. In nucleotides, the CDR3 is TGCGCCAGCAGCGCTGGGGGGGGGACAGGGATGGACGAGCAGTACTTC. Variable domain in full (rest from reference TRBV5-1 and TRBJ2-7): KAGVTQTPRYLIKTRGQQVTLSCSPISGHRSVSWYQQTPGQGLQFLFEYFSETQRNKGNFPGRFSGRQFSNSRSEMNVSTLELGDSALYLCASSAGGGTGMDEQYFGPGTRLTVT.